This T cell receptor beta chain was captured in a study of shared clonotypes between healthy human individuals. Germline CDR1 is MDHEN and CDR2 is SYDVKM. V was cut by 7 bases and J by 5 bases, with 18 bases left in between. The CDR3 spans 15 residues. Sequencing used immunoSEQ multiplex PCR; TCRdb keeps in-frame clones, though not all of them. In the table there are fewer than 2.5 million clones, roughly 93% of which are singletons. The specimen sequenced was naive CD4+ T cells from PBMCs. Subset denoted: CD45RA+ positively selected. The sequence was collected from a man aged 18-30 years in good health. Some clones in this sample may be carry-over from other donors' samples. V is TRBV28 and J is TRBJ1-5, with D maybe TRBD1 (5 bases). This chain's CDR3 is CASTLPGRVDQPQHF. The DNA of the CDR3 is TGTGCCAGCACTCTCCCAGGGAGGGTCGATCAGCCCCAGCATTTT.